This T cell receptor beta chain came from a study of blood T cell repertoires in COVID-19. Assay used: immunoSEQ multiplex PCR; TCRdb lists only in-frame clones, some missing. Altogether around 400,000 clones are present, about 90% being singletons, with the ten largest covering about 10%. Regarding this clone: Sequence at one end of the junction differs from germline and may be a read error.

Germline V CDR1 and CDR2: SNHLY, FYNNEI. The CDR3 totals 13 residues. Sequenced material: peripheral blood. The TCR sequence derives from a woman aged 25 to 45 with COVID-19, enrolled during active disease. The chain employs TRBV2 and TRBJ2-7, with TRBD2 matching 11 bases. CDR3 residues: CASSEYTSGGDHF. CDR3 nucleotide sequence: TGTGCCAGCAGTGAATACACTAGCGGGGGAGATCACTTC.